The next 15 T cell receptor beta chains were all read from a single sample in a study of shared clonotypes between healthy human individuals. TCRdb keeps only in-frame clones here, not all; method: immunoSEQ multiplex PCR. Here the sample spans millions of clones, 85% to 95% being singletons. The sample was naive CD4+ T cells sorted from blood. Subset specified: CD45RA+ positively selected. The receptors stem from a man aged 18 to 35 in good health.

A word on this clone: Other DNA sequences in this specimen translate into the identical CDR3. The V and J genes are TRBV10-3 and TRBJ2-3, with 8 bases that match TRBD2. V lost 0 bases, J lost 5 bases, and 4 bases stayed unmatched. Germline V gene lookup returns CDR1 ENHRY and CDR2 SYGVKD. The CDR3 loop spans 15 amino acids. CDR3 in DNA: TGTGCCATCAGTGAGTCGGGTCTAGCGGGAGATACGCAGTATTTT. Translation: CAISESGLAGDTQYF.

V gene TRBV5-1 combines with J gene TRBJ2-5; D is perhaps TRBD1 or TRBD2 (5 bases each). The CDR3 totals 17 residues. Trimming took off 4 bases at V and 0 bases at J, with 19 bases between the two ends. CDR1 is SGHRS and CDR2 is YFSETQ in the germline V gene. CDR3 DNA: TGCGCCAGCAGCCCATGGACGGGGCTGGCGAACCAAGAGACCCAGTACTTC. Amino acid sequence: CASSPWTGLANQETQYF.

The chain combines TRBV6-1 with TRBJ1-2; D remains unclear. Per germline, CDR1 MNHNS and CDR2 SASEGT. The CDR3 loop spans 15 amino acids. The V end was cut by 3 bases, the J end by 2 bases, with 13 bases between. The CDR3: CASSDLTQPNYGYTF. The CDR3 nucleotides are TGTGCCAGCAGTGACCTAACACAACCCAACTATGGCTACACCTTC.

This rearrangement joins TRBV18 to TRBJ1-4; no clear D. The germline V and J ends were trimmed by 3 bases and 3 bases, with 14 bases remaining between them. Germline V gene lookup returns CDR1 KGHSH and CDR2 LQKENI. The CDR3 covers 16 residues. The CDR3 DNA reads as TGTGCCAGCTCACCGTTACCGGGAACAGCTAATGAAAAACTGTTTTTT. This encodes CASSPLPGTANEKLFF.

V is TRBV28 and J is TRBJ1-5; D is uncertain. Trimming cost V 1 base and J 0 bases, with 7 bases left between them. The CDR3 is 15 amino acids. Germline CDR1 MDHEN, CDR2 SYDVKM. The CDR3 DNA follows: TGTGCCAGCAGTTTATATGGCAATAGCAATCAGCCCCAGCATTTT. Translating it yields CASSLYGNSNQPQHF.

The J gene is TRBJ1-5, the V gene TRBV5-5; D gene ambiguous. Germline V gene sequence: CDR1 SGHKS, CDR2 YYEKEE (reference sequence). V gave up 1 base and J gave up 0 bases, with 14 bases separating them. This CDR3 is built from 17 residues. The CDR3 DNA reads TGTGCCAGCAGCTTGTATCAAGGAGACCTTAGCAATCAGCCCCAGCATTTT. This translates into CASSLYQGDLSNQPQHF.

V gene TRBV7-9 combines with J gene TRBJ2-1, with 11 bases fitting TRBD2. The CDR3 consists of 19 residues. Germline V gene data show CDR1 as SEHNR and CDR2 as FQNEAQ (reference sequence). V shed 4 bases, J shed 2 bases, and the junction held 13 bases outside the gene matches. CDR3 loop: CASSSPLGASGRTYNEQFF. CDR3 in DNA: TGTGCCAGCAGCTCTCCCCTAGGGGCTAGCGGGAGGACCTACAATGAGCAGTTCTTC.

The chain is built from TRBV7-2 and TRBJ2-3; the match to TRBD2 covers 8 bases. Trimming cost V 4 bases and J 4 bases; bases outside gene matches: 7. There are 15 residues in the CDR3. The germline gives CDR1 SGHTA, CDR2 FQGNSA. The CDR3 spells CASSYGTRGADTQYF. The CDR3 DNA reads TGTGCCAGCAGCTACGGGACTAGGGGGGCAGATACGCAGTATTTT.

The rearrangement links TRBV5-8 to TRBJ2-1; D gene ambiguous. Trimming removed 6 bases from V and 1 base from J, with 11 bases in between. The CDR3 has 14 residues. Germline CDR1 reads SGHTS; CDR2 reads YDEGEE. The CDR3: CASIRWGSYNEQFF. CDR3 DNA sequence: TGTGCCAGCATTCGGTGGGGTTCCTACAATGAGCAGTTCTTC.

The genes are TRBV6-4 and TRBJ2-3; the D call may be TRBD1 or TRBD2 (5 bases each). Trimming removed 0 bases from V and 2 bases from J, with 12 bases in between. Germline CDR1 reads MRHNA; CDR2 reads SNTAGT. The CDR3 sequence is 16 residues long. This chain's CDR3 is CASSDSGVLATDTQYF. The CDR3 region has the DNA TGTGCCAGCAGTGACTCGGGGGTTCTTGCCACAGATACGCAGTATTTT.

The J gene is TRBJ1-4, the V gene TRBV4-1; D is unclear. From germline, CDR1 is MGHRA and CDR2 YSYEKL. The length of the CDR3 is 13 residues. Trimming shortened V by 3 bases and J by 8 bases, and 10 bases separated the two germline ends. This chain's CDR3 is CASSQAVTEKLFF. The CDR3 nucleotides are TGCGCCAGCAGCCAGGCCGTAACGGAAAAACTGTTTTTT.

In DNA, the CDR3 is TGTGCCAGTACCCCACTTCCGGGGCAGCCCCAGCATTTT. Encoded protein: CASTPLPGQPQHF. The chain links TRBV19 to TRBJ1-5, with unresolved D. Trimming pared 7 bases from V and 7 bases from J, leaving 14 bases between. The CDR3 contains 13 residues. CDR1 LNHDA and CDR2 SQIVND come from the germline V gene (reference sequence).

The genes are TRBV7-9 and TRBJ2-2; 9 nucleotides align to TRBD2. Germline CDR1 reads SEHNR; CDR2 reads FQNEAQ (reference sequence). This CDR3 is 16 amino acids long. V shed 4 bases and J 2 bases; nucleotides not matched to a gene: 5. Here the CDR3 reads CASSSKRGDNTGELFF. CDR3 DNA sequence: TGTGCCAGCAGCTCAAAGCGGGGGGACAACACCGGGGAGCTGTTTTTT.

This chain connects TRBV6-6 to TRBJ2-3; D gene ambiguous. Deletions cut 5 bases from V and 0 bases from J, with 9 bases between. Germline lookup yields CDR1 MNHNY and CDR2 SVGAGI (reference sequence). The CDR3 consists of 14 residues. The DNA of the CDR3 is TGTGCCAGCAGTCGGGCTCCTAGCACAGATACGCAGTATTTT. It specifies CASSRAPSTDTQYF.

The chain links TRBV5-4 to TRBJ1-1; 10 bases align to TRBD1. Trimming at V came to 5 bases and at J to 3 bases, leaving 7 bases not matched to a gene. CDR3 length: 15 residues. Germline assignment: CDR1 SGHNT and CDR2 YYREEE (reference sequence). CDR3 amino acids: CASRDRDRGYTEAFF. CDR3 sequence (DNA): TGTGCCAGCAGAGACCGGGACAGGGGCTACACTGAAGCTTTCTTT. Filled out from reference TRBV5-4 and TRBJ1-1, the complete variable domain reads ETGVTQSPTHLIKTRGQQVTLRCSSQSGHNTVSWYQQALGQGPQFIFQYYREEENGRGNFPPRFSGLQFPNYSSELNVNALELDDSALYLCASRDRDRGYTEAFFGQGTRLTVV.